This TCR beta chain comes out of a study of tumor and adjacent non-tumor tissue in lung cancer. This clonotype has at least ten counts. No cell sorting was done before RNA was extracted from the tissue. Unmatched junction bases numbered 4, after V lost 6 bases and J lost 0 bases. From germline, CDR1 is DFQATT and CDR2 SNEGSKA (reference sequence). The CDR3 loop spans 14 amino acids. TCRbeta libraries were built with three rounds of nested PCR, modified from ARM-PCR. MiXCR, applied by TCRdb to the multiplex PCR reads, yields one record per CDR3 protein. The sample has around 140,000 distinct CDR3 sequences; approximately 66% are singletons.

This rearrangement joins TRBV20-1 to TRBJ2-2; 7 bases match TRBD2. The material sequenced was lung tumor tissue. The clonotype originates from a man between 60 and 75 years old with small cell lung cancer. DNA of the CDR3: TGCAGTGCCACTCTAGCGGCGAACACCGGGGAGCTGTTTTTT. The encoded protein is CSATLAANTGELFF.